These 27 T cell receptor beta chains share one sample of origin, sequenced in a study of blood T cell repertoires in COVID-19. Assay used: immunoSEQ multiplex PCR; TCRdb lists only in-frame clones, some missing. The sample has 380,000 or so clones; roughly 90% are singletons. Material for sequencing was peripheral blood. The receptor set was obtained from a man aged 35 to 55 with acute or convalescent COVID-19.

This rearrangement joins TRBV7-3 to TRBJ1-2, with 8 bases lining up with TRBD1. The V segment lost 6 bases and the J segment 6 bases; nucleotides outside the gene matches: 6. The CDR3 loop spans 13 amino acids. Germline V gives CDR1 SGHTA, CDR2 FQGTGA. The CDR3 loop is CASRSGGGDGYTF. DNA for the CDR3: TGTGCCAGCAGATCAGGGGGCGGGGATGGCTACACCTTC.

CDR3 sequence: CASSSSGARGNEQFF. CDR3 in DNA: TGCGCCAGCAGCTCTAGCGGGGCTCGTGGGAATGAGCAGTTCTTC. The V call is TRBV5-1, the J call TRBJ2-1, with 9 bases lining up with TRBD2. CDR1 is SGHRS, CDR2 YFSETQ, per germline. This CDR3 region has 15 residues. The V segment lost 3 bases and the J segment 7 bases; nucleotides outside the gene matches: 8.

This chain uses TRBV14 with TRBJ2-5, with a tentative D call TRBD2 (5 bases). Germline assignment: CDR1 SGHDN and CDR2 FVKESK. The length of the CDR3 is 16 residues. V lost 3 bases and J 5 bases, leaving 19 bases between the germline ends. The CDR3 sequence is CASSHPVNRGVETQYF. As DNA, the CDR3 is TGTGCCAGCAGCCACCCCGTGAATCGGGGTGTGGAGACCCAGTACTTC.

This chain joins TRBV25-1 and TRBJ1-3, with TRBD1 identical over 7 bases. V dropped 3 bases and J dropped 0; count of bases not matched to a gene: 11. CDR3 length: 18 amino acids. Germline V gene data show CDR1 as MGHDK and CDR2 as SYGVNS. CDR3 in amino acids: CASSENRGKDYSGNTIYF. In DNA, the CDR3 is TGTGCCAGCAGTGAGAACAGGGGCAAAGACTACTCTGGAAACACCATATATTTT. Full variable domain (outside the CDR3, taken from reference TRBV25-1 and TRBJ1-3): EADIYQTPRYLVIGTGKKITLECSQTMGHDKMYWYQQDPGMELHLIHYSYGVNSTEKGDLSSESTVSRIRTEHFPLTLESARPSHTSQYLCASSENRGKDYSGNTIYFGEGSWLTVV.

The J gene is TRBJ1-3, the V gene TRBV27; tentatively, D is TRBD1 (5 bases). Looked up from germline, CDR1 is MNHEY and CDR2 is SMNVEV (reference sequence). The CDR3 runs 14 residues. Trimming cost V 7 bases and J 0 bases, with 10 bases left between them. CDR3 amino acids: CASKRGGSGNTIYF. The CDR3 DNA reads TGTGCCAGCAAACGGGGGGGCTCTGGAAACACCATATATTTT.

The rearrangement links TRBV5-1 to TRBJ1-1; TRBD1 aligns across 7 bases. Germline V gene lookup returns CDR1 SGHRS and CDR2 YFSETQ. The trim removed 2 bases at V and 5 bases at J, leaving 9 bases unmatched. The CDR3 runs 15 residues. The CDR3 DNA reads as TGCGCCAGCAGCTTTTACAGGGGAAAGGGGACTGAAGCTTTCTTT. Translating it yields CASSFYRGKGTEAFF.

This sequence joins TRBV11-3 and TRBJ2-2; D is undetermined. Per germline, CDR1 SGHNT and CDR2 YENEEA. V shed 1 base and J shed 1 base, with 4 bases lying between them. The CDR3 spans 14 residues. As DNA, the CDR3 is TGTGCCAGCAGCTTAGGGAGGAACACCGGGGAGCTGTTTTTT. It translates to CASSLGRNTGELFF.

This clone is medium-sized in the sample. The chain employs TRBV6-5 and TRBJ1-5; D gene uncertain. The V end lost 6 bases, the J end lost 4 bases, and 13 bases lay between the germline ends. The CDR3 runs 14 residues. Germline V gene sequence: CDR1 MNHEY, CDR2 SVGAGI. The chain's CDR3 is CASSQLRENQPQHF. CDR3 in DNA: TGTGCCAGCAGCCAACTCCGGGAGAATCAGCCCCAGCATTTT.

The J gene is TRBJ2-2, the V gene TRBV11-2; D not resolved. There are 14 residues in the CDR3. V lost 1 base, J lost 0 bases, and 3 bases lay in between. Germline V gene sequence: CDR1 SGHAT, CDR2 FQNNGV. DNA for the CDR3: TGTGCCAGCAGCTTAGGGCCGAACACCGGGGAGCTGTTTTTT. It is translated as CASSLGPNTGELFF.

The chain combines TRBV19 with TRBJ1-1; D remains ambiguous. Germline V lookup: CDR1 LNHDA, CDR2 SQIVND (reference sequence). Trimming shortened V by 6 bases and J by 7 bases, and 12 bases separated the two germline ends. This CDR3 comprises 12 residues. For the CDR3, the DNA is TGTGCCAGTAGCAACTCTCCCCGTGAAGCTTTCTTT. It specifies CASSNSPREAFF.

V is TRBV19 and J is TRBJ1-3; perhaps TRBD1 as D (5 bases). This CDR3 is 16 amino acids long. Germline V gives CDR1 LNHDA, CDR2 SQIVND (reference sequence). Trimming pared 8 bases from V and 0 bases from J, leaving 17 bases between. The CDR3 protein is CASGKNRRSSGNTIYF. For the CDR3, the DNA is TGTGCCAGTGGGAAAAACAGGAGAAGCTCTGGAAACACCATATATTTT.

V gene TRBV4-2 combines with J gene TRBJ2-2; D is ambiguous. V was shortened by 0 bases and J by 1 base, with 12 bases between the two germline ends. The CDR3 is made up of 17 amino acids. Germline V gene sequence: CDR1 LGHNA, CDR2 YNFKEQ. The CDR3 reads CASSQDLETENTGELFF. The CDR3 DNA reads as TGTGCCAGCAGCCAAGATCTAGAGACCGAGAACACCGGGGAGCTGTTTTTT.

The J gene is TRBJ1-2, the V gene TRBV30, with D hard to call. The germline CDR1 and CDR2 sequences are GTSNPN and SVGIG (reference sequence). The CDR3 length is 11 residues. The V gene lost 8 bases and the J gene lost 5 bases, with 12 bases spanning the gap. This CDR3 is CAGEGAYGYTF. DNA for the CDR3: TGTGCCGGGGAGGGTGCGTATGGCTACACCTTC. The whole variable domain, remainder taken from reference TRBV30 and TRBJ1-2, is SQTIHQWPATLVQPVGSPLSLECTVEGTSNPNLYWYRQAAGRGLQLLFYSVGIGQISSEVPQNLSASRPQDRQFILSSKKLLLSDSGFYLCAGEGAYGYTFGSGTRLTVV.

The J gene is TRBJ1-1, the V gene TRBV5-1; D is ambiguous. The CDR3 runs 15 residues. V lost 0 bases, J lost 1 base, and 10 bases lay in between. Germline V lookup: CDR1 SGHRS, CDR2 YFSETQ. CDR3 DNA: TGCGCCAGCAGCTTGGAATGGGGAGGGAACACTGAAGCTTTCTTT. This translates into CASSLEWGGNTEAFF.

About this clone itself: Other DNA sequences in this sample translate to the same CDR3. CDR3 sequence: CASSFGQGGYGYTF. As DNA, the CDR3 is TGTGCCAGCAGTTTCGGACAGGGCGGTTATGGCTACACCTTC. This chain uses TRBV28 with TRBJ1-2; TRBD1 matches at 8 bases. CDR3 length: 14 residues. V dropped 3 bases and J dropped 5; count of bases not matched to a gene: 5. Germline-derived CDR1 and CDR2 are MDHEN and SYDVKM.

This clone occurred once. The gene calls are TRBV20-1 and TRBJ1-1, with a tentative D call TRBD1 (5 bases). Germline loops: CDR1 DFQATT, CDR2 SNEGSKA (reference sequence). V was cut by 6 bases and J by 7 bases, with 12 bases left in between. This CDR3 has 11 residues. CDR3 in DNA: TGCAGTGCCGCCCAGACAGATGAAGCTTTCTTT. The encoded protein is CSAAQTDEAFF.

This sequence joins TRBV28 and TRBJ2-7; tentatively, D is TRBD2 (6 bases). The CDR3 is made up of 13 amino acids. Germline loops: CDR1 MDHEN, CDR2 SYDVKM. Trimming pared 6 bases from V and 5 bases from J, leaving 14 bases between. The CDR3 DNA follows: TGTGCCAGCAGCCCCGCGGGGCGCAACGAGCAGTACTTC. Residues: CASSPAGRNEQYF. The full variable domain, rest sourced from reference TRBV28 and TRBJ2-7, is DVKVTQSSRYLVKRTGEKVFLECVQDMDHENMFWYRQDPGLGLRLIYFSYDVKMKEKGDIPEGYSVSREKKERFSLILESASTNQTSMYLCASSPAGRNEQYFGPGTRLTVT.

V gene TRBV6-5 combines with J gene TRBJ1-1; TRBD1 agrees at 8 bases. This CDR3 comprises 14 residues. Germline CDR1 is MNHEY and CDR2 is SVGAGI. The junction had 10 bases not matched to a gene; V was cut back by 8 bases and J by 5 bases. The CDR3, as DNA: TGTGCCAGCCGCTACTCAGGGGGCAGTACTGAAGCTTTCTTT. The encoded protein is CASRYSGGSTEAFF.

The count of this clone is one. V is TRBV19 and J is TRBJ1-1, with a weak D call TRBD1 (5 bases). CDR1 LNHDA and CDR2 SQIVND come from the germline V gene (reference sequence). V was clipped by 5 bases and J by 0 bases, with 10 bases between them. CDR3 size: 14 residues. The CDR3 loop is CASSPRAMNTEAFF. CDR3 nucleotide sequence: TGTGCCAGTAGTCCCAGGGCCATGAACACTGAAGCTTTCTTT.

Comments on this clone: Germline is not matched at one junction end, which may reflect a read error. The V call is TRBV9, the J call TRBJ2-2, with 9 positions matching TRBD2. Germline CDR1 is SGDLS and CDR2 is YYNGEE. This CDR3 has 16 amino acids. The CDR3, as DNA: TGTGCCCGCAGCGTCGTGCGGGGGGGCAGGAGCGGGGAGCTGTTTTTT. It translates to CARSVVRGGRSGELFF.

This chain connects TRBV6-2 or TRBV6-3 to TRBJ1-4; 8 bases align to TRBD1. CDR1 and CDR2 from the germline V gene are MNHEY and SVGEGT. The CDR3 runs to 18 residues. V shed 6 bases, J shed 5 bases, and the junction held 17 bases outside the gene matches. CDR3 sequence: CASSNTRFQGAENEKLFF. CDR3 coding DNA: TGTGCCAGCAGCAATACGAGGTTCCAGGGGGCCGAGAATGAAAAACTGTTTTTT.

The gene calls are TRBV27 and TRBJ2-7; 9 positions agree with TRBD2. Germline V CDR1 and CDR2: MNHEY, SMNVEV (reference sequence). The ends lost 2 bases at V and 3 bases at J; junction bases unmatched: 2. This CDR3 is 14 amino acids long. The CDR3 protein is CASSLAGGFYEQYF. CDR3 DNA: TGTGCCAGCAGTTTAGCGGGAGGGTTCTACGAGCAGTACTTC.

V usage is TRBV28 and J usage is TRBJ1-1; 7 bases fit TRBD1. The CDR3 extends over 15 amino acids. The germline V gene encodes CDR1 MDHEN and CDR2 SYDVKM. The V segment lost 5 bases and the J segment 0 bases; nucleotides outside the gene matches: 6. CDR3 sequence reads: CASSIPQGMNTEAFF. CDR3 bases: TGTGCCAGCAGTATCCCACAGGGGATGAACACTGAAGCTTTCTTT.

The V call is TRBV7-3, the J call TRBJ2-3; TRBD2 agrees at 9 bases. Germline-derived CDR1 and CDR2 are SGHTA and FQGTGA. V lost 5 bases to trimming and J lost 0 bases; unmatched junction nucleotides: 15. The CDR3 length is 19 residues. This chain's CDR3 is CASSPGGFIAGASTDTQYF. CDR3 nucleotides: TGTGCCAGCAGCCCCGGGGGGTTTATAGCGGGAGCTAGCACAGATACGCAGTATTTT.

This rearrangement joins TRBV5-1 to TRBJ2-3, with D possibly being TRBD2 (6 bases). Germline CDR1 SGHRS, CDR2 YFSETQ. CDR3 length: 15 residues. V was trimmed by 1 base and J by 4 bases, leaving 13 bases between them. The CDR3 nucleotides are TGCGCCAGCAGCTTGTCGGGGGTTGGTGCAGATACGCAGTATTTT. Protein sequence: CASSLSGVGADTQYF.

J is TRBJ1-3 and V is TRBV5-5; no reliable D call. Germline CDR1 is SGHKS and CDR2 is YYEKEE (reference sequence). Trimming took off 0 bases at V and 0 bases at J, with 16 bases between the two ends. This CDR3 region has 18 residues. The CDR3: CASSLAPGRVSSGNTIYF. CDR3 in DNA: TGTGCCAGCAGCTTGGCCCCAGGCAGAGTAAGCTCTGGAAACACCATATATTTT.

The sample holds a few counts of this clone. The V gene is TRBV10-3, the J gene TRBJ2-1, with a possible D match to TRBD2 (5 bases). The ends were cut back, 4 bases at V and 5 bases at J, with 12 bases in the middle. The CDR3 sequence is 14 residues long. Germline values: CDR1 ENHRY, CDR2 SYGVKD. This chain's CDR3 is CAISAGGGDNEQFF. Here the CDR3 DNA reads TGTGCCATCAGTGCTGGTGGAGGAGACAATGAGCAGTTCTTC.